These 9 T cell receptor beta chains came from one sample sequenced in a study of T cells in localized non-small cell lung cancer. Assay: immunoSEQ multiplex PCR; the TCRdb copy retains only in-frame clones and omits some. The sample has some 16,000 clones, roughly 81% seen once. This sample comprised peripheral blood, obtained before any cancer treatment. These receptors were obtained from a male donor aged 60 or over with stage I lung adenocarcinoma.

This rearrangement joins TRBV5-5 to TRBJ2-5; no definite D call. In germline, CDR1 is SGHKS, CDR2 YYEKEE (reference sequence). The V gene lost 3 bases and the J gene lost 2 bases, with 11 bases spanning the gap. The CDR3 covers 14 residues. The CDR3 region is CASSSTDPQETQYF. As DNA, the CDR3 is TGTGCCAGCAGCTCCACAGACCCTCAAGAGACCCAGTACTTC.

The CDR3: CASSIGTVYNEQFF. CDR3 DNA: TGTGCCAGCAGCATTGGGACGGTTTACAATGAGCAGTTCTTC. This chain links TRBV7-2 with TRBJ2-1; either TRBD1 or TRBD2 may fit D (5 bases each). V lost 5 bases and J lost 4, with 12 bases in between. Germline V lookup: CDR1 SGHTA, CDR2 FQGNSA. This CDR3 has 14 amino acids.

The J gene is TRBJ2-6, the V gene TRBV28; D is ambiguous. The V end was cut by 7 bases, the J end by 0 bases, with 1 base between. Germline CDR1 and CDR2: MDHEN and SYDVKM. The CDR3 has 12 residues. The CDR3 DNA is TGTGCCAGCACCTCTGGGGCCAACGTCCTGACTTTC. This codes for CASTSGANVLTF.

The rearrangement links TRBV5-1 to TRBJ1-6; 8 nucleotides line up with TRBD1. With V trimmed by 3 bases and J by 8 bases, 4 bases remained unmatched. The CDR3 is made up of 14 amino acids. Germline values: CDR1 SGHRS, CDR2 YFSETQ. The CDR3 bases are TGCGCCAGCAGCTCGACAGGGGCGGATTCACCCCTCCACTTT. Protein: CASSSTGADSPLHF.

The J gene is TRBJ1-6, the V gene TRBV10-3; D gene unclear. Trimming removed 10 bases at V and 10 bases at J, with 20 bases between. CDR1 ENHRY and CDR2 SYGVKD come from the germline V gene. This CDR3 contains 14 residues. The CDR3 protein is CATTQQAQSSPLHF. CDR3 in DNA: TGTGCCACCACACAGCAGGCGCAATCGTCACCCCTCCACTTT.

This clone was seen a single time. This chain joins TRBV11-2 and TRBJ2-7; 11 bases match TRBD2. CDR1 is SGHAT and CDR2 is FQNNGV in the germline V gene. The CDR3 consists of 15 residues. V trimming: 2 bases; J trimming: 2 bases; junction bases outside the gene matches: 2. Here the CDR3 DNA reads TGTGCCAGCAGCTTACTAGCGGGGGGAACCTACGAGCAGTACTTC. This translates into CASSLLAGGTYEQYF.

The chain joins TRBV28 to TRBJ2-5; D remains unclear. The V end was cut by 2 bases, the J end by 4 bases, with 11 bases between. Germline assignment: CDR1 MDHEN and CDR2 SYDVKM. This CDR3 is 14 amino acids long. CDR3 sequence (DNA): TGTGCCAGCAGTTTAAGCTTCCGGGTAGAGACCCAGTACTTC. It codes for CASSLSFRVETQYF.

The V and J genes are TRBV6-6 and TRBJ2-7; TRBD1 is a possible D gene (5 bases). The germline V gene encodes CDR1 MNHNY and CDR2 SVGAGI (reference sequence). The ends were cut back, 6 bases at V and 6 bases at J, with 12 bases in the middle. The CDR3 is 12 amino acids. The chain's CDR3 is CASSRVTAEQYF. CDR3 DNA: TGTGCCAGCAGCAGGGTGACGGCCGAGCAGTACTTC.

V usage is TRBV10-3 and J usage is TRBJ2-5; D tentatively fits TRBD1 or TRBD2 (5 bases each). V was pared by 6 bases and J by 5 bases, with 13 bases between. The length of the CDR3 is 13 residues. Germline lookup yields CDR1 ENHRY and CDR2 SYGVKD. CDR3 sequence: CAISSGTRETQYF. The DNA for the CDR3 is TGTGCCATCAGCTCCGGGACCCGGGAGACCCAGTACTTC.